These 24 T cell receptor beta chains originate from one sample sequenced in a study of blood T cell repertoires in COVID-19. TCRdb's copy holds only in-frame clones and misses some; the assay was immunoSEQ multiplex PCR. The sample includes 300,000 to 350,000 clones, 90% seen only once; the top ten take around 4.2%. The specimen sequenced was PBMCs or T cells enriched from blood (not recorded which). All receptors derive from a woman aged 25 to 45 who had been exposed to COVID-19.

The chain has TRBV28 and TRBJ1-2, with 11 bases matching TRBD1. The CDR3 extends over 15 amino acids. Looked up from germline, CDR1 is MDHEN and CDR2 is SYDVKM. With V trimmed by 5 bases and J by 5 bases, 7 bases remained unmatched. CDR3 sequence reads: CASSPHGTGGYGYTF. The CDR3 coding sequence is TGTGCCAGCAGTCCCCACGGGACAGGGGGATATGGCTACACCTTC.

The chain combines TRBV19 with TRBJ1-1; D is perhaps TRBD1 (5 bases). V was trimmed by 4 bases and J by 2 bases, leaving 11 bases between them. The CDR3 has 14 amino acids. The germline CDR1 and CDR2 sequences are LNHDA and SQIVND (reference sequence). This CDR3 reads CASSNGRVNTEAFF. The CDR3 DNA sequence: TGTGCCAGTAGTAACGGCAGGGTTAACACTGAAGCTTTCTTT.

The rearrangement uses TRBV6-1 and TRBJ1-1, with 11 bases fitting TRBD1. Trimming at V came to 3 bases and at J to 5 bases, leaving 8 bases not matched to a gene. This CDR3 is built from 16 residues. CDR1 MNHNS and CDR2 SASEGT come from the germline V gene. The CDR3 is CASSEADRGLGTEAFF. CDR3 coding DNA: TGTGCCAGCAGTGAGGCGGACAGGGGGCTAGGGACTGAAGCTTTCTTT.

This chain joins TRBV7-9 and TRBJ1-2; D is ambiguous. Germline V CDR1 and CDR2: SEHNR, FQNEAQ (reference sequence). The CDR3 has 14 amino acids. V lost 5 bases to trimming and J lost 8 bases, with 18 bases between them. CDR3 coding DNA: TGTGCCAGCAGCCCCTTTGGAGGGTCGGAAGGCTACACCTTC. Translated: CASSPFGGSEGYTF.

In DNA, the CDR3 is TGTGCCAGCAGCCAAGTAGGACAGGGAGCTTTCTTT. It specifies CASSQVGQGAFF. The chain employs TRBV3-1 (or the pseudogene TRBV3-2) and TRBJ1-1, with 8 positions matching TRBD1. This CDR3 has 12 amino acids. Germline V lookup: CDR1 LGHDT, CDR2 YNNKEL (reference sequence). J lost 10 bases, V lost 1 base, and 2 bases had no gene match.

This chain uses TRBV6-5 with TRBJ1-4; 8 bases are shared with TRBD1. Germline V gene data show CDR1 as MNHEY and CDR2 as SVGAGI. V dropped 5 bases and J dropped 6; count of bases not matched to a gene: 5. CDR3 length: 14 residues. In DNA, the CDR3 is TGTGCCAGCAGTACCGGACAGGGAGATGAAAAACTGTTTTTT. Protein: CASSTGQGDEKLFF.

This clone appeared a few times. The V and J genes are TRBV4-1 and TRBJ1-5, with 9 bases fitting TRBD1. This CDR3 is 18 amino acids long. Germline trimming cut 3 bases from V and 3 bases from J; bases unmatched to any gene: 12. Germline V gene lookup returns CDR1 MGHRA and CDR2 YSYEKL. In DNA form, the CDR3 reads TGCGCCAGCAGCCAGACGACAGGGGGTCCGACCATCAATCAGCCCCAGCATTTT. It encodes CASSQTTGGPTINQPQHF.

The chain couples TRBV9 to TRBJ2-3; 7 bases fit TRBD2. CDR1 and CDR2 (germline): SGDLS, YYNGEE. V was pared by 3 bases and J by 1 base, with 8 bases of the junction left unmatched. The CDR3 covers 16 residues. CDR3 protein: CASSASPAGGTDTQYF. The CDR3 DNA reads as TGTGCCAGCAGCGCGTCACCCGCGGGGGGCACAGATACGCAGTATTTT.

The count of this clone is one. The chain employs TRBV10-3 and TRBJ1-4; D not resolved. The CDR3 runs 13 residues. V was pared by 6 bases and J by 8 bases, with 13 bases between. CDR1 ENHRY and CDR2 SYGVKD come from the germline V gene. The CDR3 nucleotides read TGTGCCATCAGCGCCGGGGTAGACGAAAAACTGTTTTTT. Protein: CAISAGVDEKLFF.

The V and J genes are TRBV19 and TRBJ1-1; D might be TRBD1 (5 bases). The CDR3 runs to 15 residues. V was trimmed by 0 bases and J by 5 bases, leaving 13 bases between them. Germline V CDR1 and CDR2: LNHDA, SQIVND (reference sequence). Here the CDR3 reads CASSIDPNRKTEAFF. The CDR3 region has the DNA TGTGCCAGTAGTATAGACCCCAACAGGAAGACTGAAGCTTTCTTT.

V usage is TRBV5-1 and J usage is TRBJ1-2; 7 bases map to TRBD1. The V and J ends lost 4 bases and 3 bases, in that order; junction bases with no gene match: 6. The CDR3 covers 14 residues. CDR1 SGHRS and CDR2 YFSETQ come from the germline V gene. CDR3 DNA: TGCGCCAGCAGCAAGGGGACAGCGGACTATGGCTACACCTTC. Protein: CASSKGTADYGYTF.

The rearrangement uses TRBV5-1 and TRBJ2-3; 12 nucleotides line up with TRBD1. From germline, CDR1 is SGHRS and CDR2 YFSETQ. The CDR3 extends over 16 amino acids. V dropped 2 bases and J dropped 4; count of bases not matched to a gene: 5. Written as DNA, the CDR3 is TGCGCCAGCAGCTTCTCCGGGACAGGGGGCGCAGATACGCAGTATTTT. Translation gives CASSFSGTGGADTQYF.

The CDR3 loop is CASTPGLAGDNEQFF. The CDR3 nucleotides read TGTGCCAGCACCCCGGGCCTAGCGGGGGACAATGAGCAGTTCTTC. The rearrangement joins TRBV6-5 to TRBJ2-1; 10 nucleotides align to TRBD2. The length of the CDR3 is 15 residues. The germline V gene encodes CDR1 MNHEY and CDR2 SVGAGI. The V gene end was trimmed by 7 bases and the J gene end by 5 bases; junction bases not matched to a gene: 8.

This chain uses TRBV6-5 with TRBJ1-2, with D possibly TRBD1 on 5 matching bases. Trimming removed 3 bases at V and 4 bases at J, with 6 bases between. The CDR3 covers 12 residues. Germline V gives CDR1 MNHEY, CDR2 SVGAGI. CDR3 loop: CASSYQGYGYTF. CDR3 in DNA: TGTGCCAGCAGTTATCAGGGCTATGGCTACACCTTC.

CDR3 amino acids: CASSLFFGDTEAFF. The CDR3 nucleotides are TGTGCCAGCAGCTTATTTTTCGGGGACACTGAAGCTTTCTTT. The chain links TRBV11-3 to TRBJ1-1; D is unresolved. Germline values: CDR1 SGHNT, CDR2 YENEEA. This CDR3 is built from 14 residues. V was pared by 2 bases and J by 3 bases, with 10 bases between.

This clone was seen a single time. This chain connects TRBV30 to TRBJ2-7, with 7 nucleotides matching TRBD2. V lost 6 bases, J lost 3 bases, and 5 bases stayed unmatched. The CDR3 extends over 12 amino acids. CDR1 is GTSNPN and CDR2 is SVGIG in the germline V gene (reference sequence). In DNA form, the CDR3 reads TGTGCCTGCGGGGGGATCTTCTACGAGCAGTACTTC. This encodes CACGGIFYEQYF.

The rearrangement uses TRBV4-1 and TRBJ1-2, with D maybe TRBD1 (5 bases). V shed 0 bases and J shed 5 bases, with 13 bases lying between them. Germline loops: CDR1 MGHRA, CDR2 YSYEKL. This CDR3 spans 15 amino acids. This chain's CDR3 is CASSQDTRVYYGYTF. CDR3 coding DNA: TGCGCCAGCAGCCAAGATACCAGGGTCTATTATGGCTACACCTTC.

The chain has TRBV4-2 and TRBJ2-1, with D possibly being TRBD1 (6 bases). Trimming stripped 1 base from V and 2 bases from J, with 6 bases between. Germline-derived CDR1 and CDR2 are LGHNA and YNFKEQ. This CDR3 is 14 amino acids long. The CDR3 sequence is CASSQAGAYNEQFF. The CDR3 DNA follows: TGTGCCAGCAGCCAAGCAGGGGCCTACAATGAGCAGTTCTTC.

The rearrangement links TRBV19 to TRBJ1-1; D is unresolved. The CDR3 runs to 11 residues. Germline lookup yields CDR1 LNHDA and CDR2 SQIVND (reference sequence). The ends were cut back, 10 bases at V and 5 bases at J, with 11 bases in the middle. CDR3 DNA sequence: TGTGCCACCGTATCAGTGACTGAAGCTTTCTTT. Amino acid sequence: CATVSVTEAFF.

The rearrangement joins TRBV27 to TRBJ1-2, with 9 bases fitting TRBD1. With 7 bases clipped from V and 8 bases from J, the junction kept 5 bases outside the gene matches. CDR3 length: 12 amino acids. Per germline, CDR1 MNHEY and CDR2 SMNVEV (reference sequence). CDR3 amino acids: CASKGQGGGYTF. CDR3 nucleotides: TGTGCCAGCAAGGGACAGGGAGGCGGCTACACCTTC.

The chain recombines TRBV30 with TRBJ1-3; D possibly corresponds to TRBD1 (5 bases). The CDR3 runs 14 residues. Trimming took off 0 bases at V and 4 bases at J, with 10 bases between the two ends. Germline CDR1 reads GTSNPN; CDR2 reads SVGIG (reference sequence). CDR3 sequence (DNA): TGTGCCTGGAGTGTAAGGGGTTCAGGAAACACCATATATTTT. Translated: CAWSVRGSGNTIYF.

In DNA form, the CDR3 reads TGTGCCAGCAGCCAAGGATTACGCGGGTGGGTAAAGAACACTGAAGCTTTCTTT. This translates into CASSQGLRGWVKNTEAFF. V is TRBV3-1 (or the pseudogene TRBV3-2) and J is TRBJ1-1; D uncertain. Per germline, CDR1 LGHDT and CDR2 YNNKEL (reference sequence). CDR3 length: 18 amino acids. V was shortened by 1 base and J by 1 base, with 19 bases between the two germline ends.

J is TRBJ1-1 and V is TRBV27, with a possible D match to TRBD1 (5 bases). V lost 3 bases, J lost 4 bases, and 15 bases lay in between. This CDR3 has 15 amino acids. Per the germline V gene, CDR1 is MNHEY and CDR2 is SMNVEV (reference sequence). This chain's CDR3 is CASSFGIGGTTEAFF. The DNA of the CDR3 is TGTGCCAGCAGTTTCGGTATCGGGGGTACCACTGAAGCTTTCTTT.

This chain connects TRBV6-5 to TRBJ1-4; the match to TRBD1 covers 9 bases. The CDR3 consists of 14 residues. Germline assignment: CDR1 MNHEY and CDR2 SVGAGI. J was trimmed by 4 bases and V by 6 bases; bases with no gene match: 3. CDR3 DNA sequence: TGTGCCAGCAGAGGGACAGGGTTTAATGAAAAACTGTTTTTT. As protein: CASRGTGFNEKLFF.